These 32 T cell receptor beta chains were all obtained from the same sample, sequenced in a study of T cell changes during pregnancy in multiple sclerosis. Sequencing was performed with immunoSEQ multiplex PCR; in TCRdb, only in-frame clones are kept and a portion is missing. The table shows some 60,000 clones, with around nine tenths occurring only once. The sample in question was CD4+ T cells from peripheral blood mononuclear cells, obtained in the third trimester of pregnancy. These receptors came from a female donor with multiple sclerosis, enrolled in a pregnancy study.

The CDR3 protein is CSVAVNEKLFF. The CDR3 DNA reads TGCAGCGTTGCCGTTAATGAAAAACTGTTTTTT. V usage is TRBV29-1 and J usage is TRBJ1-4; D ambiguous. CDR1 is SQVTM and CDR2 is ANQGSEA in the germline V gene. With 4 bases removed from V and 4 bases from J, the gap between germline ends came to 4 bases. The CDR3 contains 11 residues. Based on the CDR3 plus reference TRBV29-1 and TRBJ1-4, the full variable domain is SAVISQKPSRDICQRGTSLTIQCQVDSQVTMMFWYRQQPGQSLTLIATANQGSEATYESGFVIDKFPISRPNLTFSTLTVSNMSPEDSSIYLCSVAVNEKLFFGSGTQLSVL.

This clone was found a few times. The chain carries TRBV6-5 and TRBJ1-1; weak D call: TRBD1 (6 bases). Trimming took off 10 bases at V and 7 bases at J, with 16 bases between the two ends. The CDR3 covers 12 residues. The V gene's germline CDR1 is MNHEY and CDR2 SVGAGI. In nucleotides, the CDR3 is TGTGCCACCGGCCAGGGGCGATATGAAGCTTTCTTT. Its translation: CATGQGRYEAFF.

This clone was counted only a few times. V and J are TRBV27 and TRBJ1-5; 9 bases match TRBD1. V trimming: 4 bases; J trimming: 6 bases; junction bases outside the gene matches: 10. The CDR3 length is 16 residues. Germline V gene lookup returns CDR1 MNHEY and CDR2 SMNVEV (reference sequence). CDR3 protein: CASSSLGDRVVQPQHF. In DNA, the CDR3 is TGTGCCAGCAGTTCCCTGGGGGACAGGGTGGTTCAGCCCCAGCATTTT.

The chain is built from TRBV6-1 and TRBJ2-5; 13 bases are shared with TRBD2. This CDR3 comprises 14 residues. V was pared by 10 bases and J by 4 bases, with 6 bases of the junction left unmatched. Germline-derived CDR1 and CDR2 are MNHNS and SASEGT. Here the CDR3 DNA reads TGTGCCAACTTACTAGCGGGAGGGGGAGAGACCCAGTACTTC. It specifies CANLLAGGGETQYF.

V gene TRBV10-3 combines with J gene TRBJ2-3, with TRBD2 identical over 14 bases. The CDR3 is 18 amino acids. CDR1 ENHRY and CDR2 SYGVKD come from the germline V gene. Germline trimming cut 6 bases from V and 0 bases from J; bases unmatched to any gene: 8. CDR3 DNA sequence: TGTGCCATCAGATCGACTAGCGGGGGGGGGACTAGCACAGATACGCAGTATTTT. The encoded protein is CAIRSTSGGGTSTDTQYF.

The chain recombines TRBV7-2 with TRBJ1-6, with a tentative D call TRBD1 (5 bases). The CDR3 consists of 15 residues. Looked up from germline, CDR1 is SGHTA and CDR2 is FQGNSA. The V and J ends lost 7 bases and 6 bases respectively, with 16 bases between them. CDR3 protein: CASTGGGDGNSPLHF. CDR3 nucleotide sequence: TGTGCCAGCACCGGTGGGGGGGACGGTAATTCACCCCTCCACTTT.

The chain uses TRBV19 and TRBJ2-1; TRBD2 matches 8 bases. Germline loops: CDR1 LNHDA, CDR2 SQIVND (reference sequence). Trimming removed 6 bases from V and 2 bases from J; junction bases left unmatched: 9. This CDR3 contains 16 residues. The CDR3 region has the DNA TGTGCCAGTAGGGTTTATAGCGGGGCCGCCTACAATGAGCAGTTCTTC. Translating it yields CASRVYSGAAYNEQFF.

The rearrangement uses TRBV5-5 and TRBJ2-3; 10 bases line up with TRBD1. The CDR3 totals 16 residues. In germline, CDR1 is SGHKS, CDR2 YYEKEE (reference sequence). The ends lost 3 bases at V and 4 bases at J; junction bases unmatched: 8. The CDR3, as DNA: TGTGCCAGCAGCTCTCCGGGACAGGGGATCCCAGATACGCAGTATTTT. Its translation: CASSSPGQGIPDTQYF.

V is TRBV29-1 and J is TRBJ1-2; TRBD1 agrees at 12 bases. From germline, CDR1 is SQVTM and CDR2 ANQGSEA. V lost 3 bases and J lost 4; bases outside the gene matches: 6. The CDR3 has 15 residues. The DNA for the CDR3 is TGCAGCGTTGAGTGGGACAGGGGGCCCCCCTATGGCTACACCTTC. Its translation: CSVEWDRGPPYGYTF. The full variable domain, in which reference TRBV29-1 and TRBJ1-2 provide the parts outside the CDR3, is SAVISQKPSRDICQRGTSLTIQCQVDSQVTMMFWYRQQPGQSLTLIATANQGSEATYESGFVIDKFPISRPNLTFSTLTVSNMSPEDSSIYLCSVEWDRGPPYGYTFGSGTRLTVV.

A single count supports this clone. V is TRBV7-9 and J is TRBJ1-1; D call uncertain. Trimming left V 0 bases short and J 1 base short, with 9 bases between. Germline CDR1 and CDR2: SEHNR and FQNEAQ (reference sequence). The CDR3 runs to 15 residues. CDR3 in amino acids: CASSLAGLGNTEAFF. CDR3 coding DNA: TGTGCCAGCAGCTTAGCCGGGTTGGGGAACACTGAAGCTTTCTTT.

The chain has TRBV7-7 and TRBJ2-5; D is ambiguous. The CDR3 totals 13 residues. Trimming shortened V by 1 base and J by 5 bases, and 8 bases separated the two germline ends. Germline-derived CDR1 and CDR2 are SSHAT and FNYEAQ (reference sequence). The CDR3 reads CASSLGLRETQYF. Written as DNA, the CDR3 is TGTGCCAGCAGCTTAGGCCTCCGGGAGACCCAGTACTTC.

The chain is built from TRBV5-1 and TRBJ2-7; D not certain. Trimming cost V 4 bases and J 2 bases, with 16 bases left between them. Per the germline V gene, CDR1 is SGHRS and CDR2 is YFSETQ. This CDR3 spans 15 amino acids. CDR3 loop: CASSPLTSPTYEQYF. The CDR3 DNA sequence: TGCGCCAGCAGCCCGCTGACATCCCCGACCTACGAGCAGTACTTC. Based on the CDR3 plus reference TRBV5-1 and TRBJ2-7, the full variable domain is KAGVTQTPRYLIKTRGQQVTLSCSPISGHRSVSWYQQTPGQGLQFLFEYFSETQRNKGNFPGRFSGRQFSNSRSEMNVSTLELGDSALYLCASSPLTSPTYEQYFGPGTRLTVT.

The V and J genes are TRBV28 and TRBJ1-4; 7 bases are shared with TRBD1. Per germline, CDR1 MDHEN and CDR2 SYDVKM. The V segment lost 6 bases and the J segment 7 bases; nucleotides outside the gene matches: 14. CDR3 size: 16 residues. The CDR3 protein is CASSVPTAQGREKLFF. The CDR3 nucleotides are TGTGCCAGCAGCGTACCCACGGCACAGGGGCGTGAAAAACTGTTTTTT. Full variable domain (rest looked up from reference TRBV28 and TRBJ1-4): DVKVTQSSRYLVKRTGEKVFLECVQDMDHENMFWYRQDPGLGLRLIYFSYDVKMKEKGDIPEGYSVSREKKERFSLILESASTNQTSMYLCASSVPTAQGREKLFFGSGTQLSVL.

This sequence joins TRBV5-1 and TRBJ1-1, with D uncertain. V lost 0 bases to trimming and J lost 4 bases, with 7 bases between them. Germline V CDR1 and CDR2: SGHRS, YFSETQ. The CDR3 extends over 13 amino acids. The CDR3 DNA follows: TGCGCCAGCAGCTTGGACCGAGGCACTGAAGCTTTCTTT. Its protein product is CASSLDRGTEAFF. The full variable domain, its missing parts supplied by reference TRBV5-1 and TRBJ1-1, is KAGVTQTPRYLIKTRGQQVTLSCSPISGHRSVSWYQQTPGQGLQFLFEYFSETQRNKGNFPGRFSGRQFSNSRSEMNVSTLELGDSALYLCASSLDRGTEAFFGQGTRLTVV.

The DNA for the CDR3 is TGTGCCAGCAGTCCCACAGAATCCTACTATGGCTACACCTTC. Protein: CASSPTESYYGYTF. The chain has TRBV28 and TRBJ1-2; D is unclear. This CDR3 is 14 amino acids long. Trimming pared 5 bases from V and 3 bases from J, leaving 13 bases between. Germline V lookup: CDR1 MDHEN, CDR2 SYDVKM.

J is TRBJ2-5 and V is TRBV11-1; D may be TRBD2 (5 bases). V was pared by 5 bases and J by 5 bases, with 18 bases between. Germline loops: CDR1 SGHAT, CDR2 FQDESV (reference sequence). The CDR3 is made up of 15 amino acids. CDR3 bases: TGTGCCAGCAGCCCTAGACACGAAAGAGGGGAGACCCAGTACTTC. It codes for CASSPRHERGETQYF.

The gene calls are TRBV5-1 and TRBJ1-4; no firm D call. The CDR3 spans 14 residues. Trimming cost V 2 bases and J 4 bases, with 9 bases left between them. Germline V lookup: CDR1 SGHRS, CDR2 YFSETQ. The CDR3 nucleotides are TGCGCCAGCAGCTTAGCCGCCGTTAATGAAAAACTGTTTTTT. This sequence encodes CASSLAAVNEKLFF.

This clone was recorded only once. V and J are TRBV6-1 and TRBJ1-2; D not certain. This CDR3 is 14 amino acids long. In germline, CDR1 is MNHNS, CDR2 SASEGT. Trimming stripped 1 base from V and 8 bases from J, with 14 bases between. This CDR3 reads CASSEGGRPIGYTF. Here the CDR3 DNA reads TGTGCCAGCAGTGAAGGAGGCAGACCTATAGGCTACACCTTC.

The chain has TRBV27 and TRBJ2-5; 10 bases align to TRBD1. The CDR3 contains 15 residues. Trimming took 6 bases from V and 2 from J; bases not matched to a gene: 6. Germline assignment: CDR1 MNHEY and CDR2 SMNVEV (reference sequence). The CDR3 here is CASSQWTGGQETQYF. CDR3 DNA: TGTGCCAGCAGCCAATGGACAGGGGGGCAAGAGACCCAGTACTTC.

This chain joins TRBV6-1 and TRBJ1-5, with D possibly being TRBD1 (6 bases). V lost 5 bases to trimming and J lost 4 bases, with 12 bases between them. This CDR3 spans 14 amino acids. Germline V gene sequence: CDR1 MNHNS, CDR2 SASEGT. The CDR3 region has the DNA TGTGCCAGCAGTTTGACAGGACTGAATCAGCCCCAGCATTTT. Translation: CASSLTGLNQPQHF.

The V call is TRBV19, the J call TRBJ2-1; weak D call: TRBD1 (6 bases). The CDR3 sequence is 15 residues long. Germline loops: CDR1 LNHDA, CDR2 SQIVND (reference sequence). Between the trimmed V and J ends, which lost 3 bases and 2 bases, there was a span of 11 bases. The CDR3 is CASSITGQTYNEQFF. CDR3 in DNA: TGTGCCAGTAGTATCACCGGACAGACCTACAATGAGCAGTTCTTC.

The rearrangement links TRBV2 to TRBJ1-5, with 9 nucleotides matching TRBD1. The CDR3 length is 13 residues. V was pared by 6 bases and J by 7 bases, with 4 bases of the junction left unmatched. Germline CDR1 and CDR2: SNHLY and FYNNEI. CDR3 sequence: CASSGQGRQPQHF. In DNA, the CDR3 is TGTGCCAGCAGCGGACAGGGGCGGCAGCCCCAGCATTTT.

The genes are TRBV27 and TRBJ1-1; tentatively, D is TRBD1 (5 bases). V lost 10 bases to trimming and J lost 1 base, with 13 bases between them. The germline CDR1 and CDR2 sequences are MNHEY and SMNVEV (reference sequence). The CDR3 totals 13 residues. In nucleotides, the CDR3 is TGTGCCACAAGGGGCAACTCGAACACTGAAGCTTTCTTT. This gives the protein CATRGNSNTEAFF.

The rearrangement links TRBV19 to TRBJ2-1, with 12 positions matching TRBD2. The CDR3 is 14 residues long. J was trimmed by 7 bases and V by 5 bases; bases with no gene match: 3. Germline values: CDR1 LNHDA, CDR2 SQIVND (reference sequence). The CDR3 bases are TGTGCCAGTAGTCGACTAGCGGGAGCAAATGAGCAGTTCTTC. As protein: CASSRLAGANEQFF.

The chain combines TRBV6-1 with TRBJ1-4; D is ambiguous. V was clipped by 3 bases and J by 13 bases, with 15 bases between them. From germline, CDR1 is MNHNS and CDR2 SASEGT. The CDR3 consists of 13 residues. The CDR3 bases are TGTGCCAGCAGTGACGGGTCCTCTCTTATACTGTTTTTT. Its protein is CASSDGSSLILFF.

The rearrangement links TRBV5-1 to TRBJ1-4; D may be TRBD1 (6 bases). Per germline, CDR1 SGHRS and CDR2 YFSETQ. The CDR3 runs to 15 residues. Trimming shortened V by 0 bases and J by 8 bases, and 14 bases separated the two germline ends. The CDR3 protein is CASSLGNREREKLFF. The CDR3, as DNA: TGCGCCAGCAGCTTGGGGAACAGGGAGAGAGAAAAACTGTTTTTT.

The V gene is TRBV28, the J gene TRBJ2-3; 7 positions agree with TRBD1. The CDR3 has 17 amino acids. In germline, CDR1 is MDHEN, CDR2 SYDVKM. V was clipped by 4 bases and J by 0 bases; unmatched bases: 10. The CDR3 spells CASSSGQRFSSTDTQYF. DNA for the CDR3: TGTGCCAGCAGTTCGGGACAGAGATTTTCTAGCACAGATACGCAGTATTTT.

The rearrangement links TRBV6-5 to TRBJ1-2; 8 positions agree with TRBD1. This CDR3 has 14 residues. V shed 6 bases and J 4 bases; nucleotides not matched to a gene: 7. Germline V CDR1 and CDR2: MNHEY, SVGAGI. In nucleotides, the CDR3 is TGTGCCAGCAGCCCGGTCAGGGGGCTCTATGGCTACACCTTC. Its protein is CASSPVRGLYGYTF.

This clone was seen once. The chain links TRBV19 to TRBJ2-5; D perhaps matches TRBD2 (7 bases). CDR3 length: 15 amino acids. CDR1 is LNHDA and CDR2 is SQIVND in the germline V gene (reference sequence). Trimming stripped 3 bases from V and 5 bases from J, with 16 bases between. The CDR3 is CASSMAGAMGETQYF. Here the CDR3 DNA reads TGTGCCAGTAGTATGGCGGGGGCGATGGGGGAGACCCAGTACTTC.

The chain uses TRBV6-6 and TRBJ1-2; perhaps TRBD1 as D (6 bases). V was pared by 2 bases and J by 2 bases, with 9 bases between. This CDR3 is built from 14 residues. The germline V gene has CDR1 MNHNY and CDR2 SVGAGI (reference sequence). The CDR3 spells CASSYGGANYGYTF. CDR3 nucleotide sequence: TGTGCCAGCAGTTACGGGGGGGCAAACTATGGCTACACCTTC.

This CDR3 is CASSPRFGGTQYF. The CDR3 DNA reads TGTGCCAGCAGTCCCCGGTTCGGAGGGACCCAGTACTTC. The gene calls are TRBV27 and TRBJ2-5, with D possibly matching TRBD2 (5 bases). Germline values: CDR1 MNHEY, CDR2 SMNVEV (reference sequence). The CDR3 runs to 13 residues. The ends were cut back, 5 bases at V and 7 bases at J, with 14 bases in the middle.

The CDR3 region has the DNA TGTGCCAGTAGGTCAGGGGGTCAAGGAACTCAGCCCCAGCATTTT. Residues: CASRSGGQGTQPQHF. This rearrangement joins TRBV19 to TRBJ1-5; 7 bases line up with TRBD1. CDR1 LNHDA and CDR2 SQIVND come from the germline V gene (reference sequence). The V gene end was trimmed by 6 bases and the J gene end by 6 bases; junction bases not matched to a gene: 11. This CDR3 is 15 amino acids long.